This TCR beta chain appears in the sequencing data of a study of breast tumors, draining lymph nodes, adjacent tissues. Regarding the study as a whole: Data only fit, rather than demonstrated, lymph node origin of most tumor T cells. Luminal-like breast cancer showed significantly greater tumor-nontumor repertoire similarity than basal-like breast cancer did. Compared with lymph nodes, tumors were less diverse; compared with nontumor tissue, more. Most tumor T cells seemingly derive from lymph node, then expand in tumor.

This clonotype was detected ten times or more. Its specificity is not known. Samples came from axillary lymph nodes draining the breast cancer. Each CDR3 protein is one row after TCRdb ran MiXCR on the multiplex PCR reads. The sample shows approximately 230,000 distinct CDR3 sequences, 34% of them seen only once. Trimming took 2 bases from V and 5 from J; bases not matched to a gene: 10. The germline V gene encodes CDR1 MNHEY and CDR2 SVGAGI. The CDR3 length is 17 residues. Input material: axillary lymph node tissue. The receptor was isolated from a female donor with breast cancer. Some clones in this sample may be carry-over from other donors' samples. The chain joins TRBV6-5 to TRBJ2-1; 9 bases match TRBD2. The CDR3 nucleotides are TGTGCCAGCAGTTACGCGTTTCGACTAGCGGTTAACAATGAGCAGTTCTTC. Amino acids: CASSYAFRLAVNNEQFF.